Included here is one T cell receptor (beta chain) sequence, with context. Its specificity is not known. A second PCR, run for roughly 7 to 12 cycles, used a sample-barcoded 5' primer plus a J-beta primer mix. Each CDR3 protein is one row after TCRdb ran MiXCR on the 5' RACE reads. This sample has just over 1 million distinct CDR3 sequences, with roughly 45% found just once. This sample is drawn from a study of blood T cells in healthy people across ages. General study points: A strong correlation was found between TCR beta diversity and the percentage of naive T cells.

There are 12 residues in the CDR3. The germline V gene has CDR1 SEHNR and CDR2 FQNEAQ (reference sequence). Trimming cost V 6 bases and J 10 bases, with 16 bases left between them. The clonotype originates from a woman aged 55-69 years in good health. V is TRBV7-9 and J is TRBJ2-7, with D uncertain. The specimen was blood. The CDR3 sequence: CASRKWGSLQYF. Here the CDR3 DNA reads TGTGCCAGCAGAAAGTGGGGAAGTCTTCAGTACTTC. The entire variable domain, with the rest obtained from reference TRBV7-9 and TRBJ2-7, is as follows: DTGVSQNPRHKITKRGQNVTFRCDPISEHNRLYWYRQTLGQGPEFLTYFQNEAQLEKSRLLSDRFSAERPKGSFSTLEIQRTEQGDSAMYLCASRKWGSLQYFGPGTRLTVT.